Listed here are 26 T cell receptor beta chains from one sample, sequenced in a study of response to subunit inactivated influenza vaccine. TCRdb recomputed calls from the RT-PCR reads with MiXCR, one row per CDR3 protein. The sample has hundreds of thousands of distinct CDR3 sequences; around a sixth are singletons. Source: PBMCs from blood, taken roughly 5 days after vaccination. These receptors all come from a man aged 45-65 years who received an inactivated influenza vaccine.

In its sample, this clonotype was seen a few times. This sequence joins TRBV7-2 and TRBJ2-3; D gene uncertain. Germline CDR1 SGHTA, CDR2 FQGNSA. Between the trimmed V and J ends, which lost 3 bases and 0 bases, there was a span of 13 bases. The CDR3 length is 16 residues. Here the CDR3 DNA reads TGTGCCAGCAGCTTGGGCAGCTCCCGAAGCACAGATACGCAGTATTTT. This encodes CASSLGSSRSTDTQYF.

This clonotype was counted between two and nine times. The chain couples TRBV7-9 to TRBJ2-5; maybe TRBD2 (6 bases). In germline, CDR1 is SEHNR, CDR2 FQNEAQ (reference sequence). The CDR3 has 14 residues. V gave up 4 bases and J gave up 2 bases, with 11 bases separating them. The CDR3 spells CASSSLGTQETQYF. CDR3 nucleotide sequence: TGTGCCAGCAGCTCACTTGGGACTCAAGAGACCCAGTACTTC.

The genes are TRBV12-3 or TRBV12-4 and TRBJ2-7, with 9 bases matching TRBD1. V lost 0 bases, J lost 1 base, and 7 bases stayed unmatched. The CDR3 length is 17 residues. The CDR3, as DNA: TGTGCCAGCAGTTTAGCGCCCCGACAGGGGGTTTCCTACGAGCAGTACTTC. It is translated as CASSLAPRQGVSYEQYF.

The gene calls are TRBV27 and TRBJ2-7; TRBD1 matches 12 bases. The CDR3 sequence is 14 residues long. CDR1 and CDR2 (germline): MNHEY, SMNVEV (reference sequence). V dropped 4 bases and J dropped 9; count of bases not matched to a gene: 7. The CDR3 loop reads CASSSPGQGAVQYF. CDR3 DNA sequence: TGTGCCAGCAGTTCCCCGGGACAGGGGGCCGTGCAGTACTTC.

In its sample, this clonotype was seen many times. The gene calls are TRBV12-3 or TRBV12-4 and TRBJ2-1; maybe TRBD2 (6 bases). The CDR3 contains 14 residues. Deletions cut 3 bases from V and 6 bases from J, with 12 bases between. The CDR3 spells CASSFGGVRNEQFF. The CDR3, as DNA: TGTGCCAGCAGTTTCGGGGGAGTCCGCAATGAGCAGTTCTTC.

This clonotype was seen only a few times. The chain has TRBV20-1 and TRBJ2-7; a possible D gene is TRBD1 (6 bases). This CDR3 is built from 15 residues. Trimming left V 5 bases short and J 5 bases short, with 22 bases between. Germline CDR1 reads DFQATT; CDR2 reads SNEGSKA (reference sequence). The CDR3 DNA reads TGCAGTGCTGGCCGCCGGACAGCTTCCTACGACGAGCAGTACTTC. Amino acid sequence: CSAGRRTASYDEQYF.

The chain carries TRBV6-5 and TRBJ2-7, with D perhaps matching TRBD1 (5 bases). Germline V gene sequence: CDR1 MNHEY, CDR2 SVGAGI. The ends were cut back, 0 bases at V and 2 bases at J, with 8 bases in the middle. The CDR3 covers 14 residues. The CDR3 spells CASSYSIQAYEQYF. CDR3 in DNA: TGTGCCAGCAGTTACTCGATACAGGCCTACGAGCAGTACTTC.

This clonotype has a single count. This chain connects TRBV5-1 to TRBJ2-3; possible D gene TRBD1, 5 bases. V lost 2 bases and J 3 bases, leaving 13 bases between the germline ends. CDR1 and CDR2 (germline): SGHRS, YFSETQ. The CDR3 loop spans 15 amino acids. CDR3: CASSFRVSSTDTQYF. The CDR3 bases are TGCGCCAGCAGCTTCAGGGTTTCGAGTACAGATACGCAGTATTTT.

The chain recombines TRBV30 with TRBJ2-5; D not certain. V dropped 4 bases and J dropped 4 bases, with 10 bases sitting between them. From germline, CDR1 is GTSNPN and CDR2 SVGIG (reference sequence). CDR3 size: 12 residues. The CDR3 coding sequence is TGTGCCTGGAACCCAATGGGAGAGACCCAGTACTTC. Residues: CAWNPMGETQYF.

CDR3 residues: CATSKHQLASSYNEQFF. As DNA, the CDR3 is TGTGCCACCAGCAAACACCAACTAGCGAGCTCCTACAATGAGCAGTTCTTC. V usage is TRBV15 and J usage is TRBJ2-1; TRBD2 matches 7 bases. Germline V gives CDR1 LNHNV, CDR2 YYDKDF (reference sequence). V was pared by 4 bases and J by 0 bases, with 9 bases of the junction left unmatched. This CDR3 is 17 amino acids long.

The chain uses TRBV30 and TRBJ1-1; the D is unclear. This CDR3 has 13 amino acids. Trimming stripped 1 base from V and 0 bases from J, with 6 bases between. From germline, CDR1 is GTSNPN and CDR2 SVGIG (reference sequence). CDR3 residues: CAWSGEMNTEAFF. CDR3 nucleotides: TGTGCCTGGAGTGGAGAGATGAACACTGAAGCTTTCTTT.

This rearrangement joins TRBV4-3 to TRBJ1-1; maybe TRBD1 (5 bases). CDR1 and CDR2 from the germline V gene are LGHNA and YSLEER. The CDR3 extends over 15 amino acids. V lost 1 base, J lost 4 bases, and 13 bases lay in between. The CDR3 DNA sequence: TGCGCCAGCAGCCAAGTCAGAGGGGAGGGCACTGAAGCTTTCTTT. Its protein is CASSQVRGEGTEAFF.

This clonotype was counted a few times. The V and J genes are TRBV28 and TRBJ2-1; TRBD2 matches at 12 bases. In germline, CDR1 is MDHEN, CDR2 SYDVKM. The junction had 15 bases not matched to a gene; V was cut back by 5 bases and J by 10 bases. The CDR3 spans 17 residues. CDR3 protein: CASSPQRLAGVSWEQFF. The CDR3 DNA reads as TGTGCCAGCAGTCCACAGCGACTAGCGGGAGTCTCATGGGAGCAGTTCTTC.

This clonotype has a count of ten or more. V gene TRBV3-1 combines with J gene TRBJ1-6; no clear D. CDR1 is LGHDT, CDR2 YNNKEL, per germline (reference sequence). The CDR3 length is 15 residues. V was cut by 4 bases and J by 5 bases, with 12 bases left in between. This CDR3 is CASSPPGRDNSPLHF. The CDR3 region has the DNA TGTGCCAGCAGCCCCCCGGGGAGGGATAATTCACCCCTCCACTTT.

This clonotype was counted at least ten times. J is TRBJ2-3 and V is TRBV5-1; 9 nucleotides match TRBD1. Losses at the gene ends were 4 bases for V and 4 bases for J; bases not matched to a gene: 4. Looked up from germline, CDR1 is SGHRS and CDR2 is YFSETQ. The CDR3 is 14 amino acids. CDR3 residues: CASSVDRGADTQYF. CDR3 sequence (DNA): TGCGCCAGCAGCGTGGACAGGGGAGCAGATACGCAGTATTTT.

This clonotype was detected a few times. The chain links TRBV12-3 or TRBV12-4 to TRBJ2-2, with no clear D. The CDR3 loop spans 11 amino acids. V lost 8 bases, J lost 9 bases, and 10 bases lay in between. The chain's CDR3 is CASGTLRELFF. In DNA, the CDR3 is TGTGCCAGCGGTACCCTCCGGGAGCTGTTTTTT.

V gene TRBV7-9 combines with J gene TRBJ2-2; a weak D match, TRBD2 (5 bases). Trimming shortened V by 5 bases and J by 1 base, and 11 bases separated the two germline ends. CDR3 length: 15 residues. Germline assignment: CDR1 SEHNR and CDR2 FQNEAQ (reference sequence). The chain's CDR3 is CASSAVAMNTGELFF. The CDR3 region has the DNA TGTGCCAGCAGCGCCGTAGCGATGAACACCGGGGAGCTGTTTTTT.

The rearrangement links TRBV20-1 to TRBJ1-2; TRBD1 might be the D (5 bases). In germline, CDR1 is DFQATT, CDR2 SNEGSKA (reference sequence). The CDR3 has 13 amino acids. The germline V and J ends were trimmed by 0 bases and 5 bases, with 10 bases remaining between them. DNA of the CDR3: TGCAGTGCTAGAGATCAGGGAGTTTATGGCTACACCTTC. Protein sequence: CSARDQGVYGYTF.

The table lists this clonotype with a few counts. This rearrangement joins TRBV3-1 to TRBJ2-7; 8 bases fit TRBD2. The V gene end was trimmed by 4 bases and the J gene end by 0 bases; junction bases not matched to a gene: 2. Looked up from germline, CDR1 is LGHDT and CDR2 is YNNKEL (reference sequence). The CDR3 is made up of 14 amino acids. CDR3 bases: TGTGCCAGCAGCCCGGGGGGGCACTCCTACGAGCAGTACTTC. Protein: CASSPGGHSYEQYF.

This clonotype showed up just a few times. The chain joins TRBV6-1 to TRBJ2-3; the match to TRBD1 covers 7 bases. Germline CDR1 is MNHNS and CDR2 is SASEGT. The J segment lost 1 base and the V segment lost 5 bases, leaving 6 bases of the junction unmatched. The CDR3 has 15 residues. CDR3 loop: CASSQTGPRTDTQYF. The CDR3 DNA follows: TGTGCCAGCAGTCAGACAGGGCCCCGCACAGATACGCAGTATTTT.

In its sample, this clonotype was seen a few times. The chain joins TRBV4-2 to TRBJ2-2; the match to TRBD1 covers 10 bases. The CDR3 is 16 amino acids. The junction had 8 bases not matched to a gene; V was cut back by 5 bases and J by 5 bases. CDR1 and CDR2 (germline): LGHNA, YNFKEQ. The CDR3 loop reads CASSAPWTGGTGELFF. In nucleotides, the CDR3 is TGTGCCAGCAGCGCCCCTTGGACAGGGGGGACCGGGGAGCTGTTTTTT.

This sequence joins TRBV4-3 and TRBJ1-2, with 8 bases lining up with TRBD1. This CDR3 is 15 amino acids long. J lost 4 bases, V lost 1 base, and 5 bases had no gene match. Germline V CDR1 and CDR2: LGHNA, YSLEER. The CDR3 protein is CASSQVTGGVYGYTF. The CDR3 bases are TGCGCCAGCAGCCAAGTCACAGGGGGGGTCTATGGCTACACCTTC.

This clonotype was detected a few times. The chain employs TRBV30 and TRBJ1-5; D may be TRBD1 (5 bases). This CDR3 has 13 residues. Germline CDR1 reads GTSNPN; CDR2 reads SVGIG (reference sequence). The V and J ends lost 0 bases and 4 bases respectively, with 7 bases between them. The chain's CDR3 is CAWSVTGNQPQHF. The CDR3 bases are TGTGCCTGGAGTGTAACAGGAAATCAGCCCCAGCATTTT.

In its sample, this clonotype was seen a few times. The chain employs TRBV4-3 and TRBJ2-1; weak D call: TRBD2 (5 bases). Germline CDR1 reads LGHNA; CDR2 reads YSLEER. Trimming pared 0 bases from V and 4 bases from J, leaving 10 bases between. CDR3 length: 15 amino acids. CDR3 in DNA: TGCGCCAGCAGCCAAGACGGAGCGGAATACAATGAGCAGTTCTTC. This codes for CASSQDGAEYNEQFF.

The chain employs TRBV4-3 and TRBJ2-7; TRBD1 agrees at 8 bases. The germline V gene encodes CDR1 LGHNA and CDR2 YSLEER. J gave up 4 bases and V 4 bases, and 9 bases lay outside the gene matches. This CDR3 has 15 residues. The CDR3 spells CASSLTWTGRYEQYF. The CDR3 nucleotides read TGCGCCAGCAGCCTAACATGGACAGGGAGGTACGAGCAGTACTTC.

The rearrangement uses TRBV30 and TRBJ2-7; D possibly matches TRBD1 or TRBD2 (6 bases each). CDR3 length equals 16 residues. Trimming cost V 6 bases and J 2 bases, with 23 bases left between them. CDR1 is GTSNPN, CDR2 SVGIG, per germline (reference sequence). The chain's CDR3 is CACTFPGGQTPYEQYF. In DNA form, the CDR3 reads TGTGCCTGCACCTTTCCCGGGGGCCAGACCCCCTACGAGCAGTACTTC.